The source of this TCR beta chain is a study of identical twins. Study-wide results and limits: Out-of-frame alpha sequences shared by twins were enriched for low generation probability. Among beta out-of-frame sequences, excess sharing between twins appeared weaker. Clonotypes of the beta chain that were abundant in cord blood carried fewer insertions (memory repertoires showed none). With monozygotic twins, out-of-frame TCR alpha sharing exceeded what models estimated.

TCRdb reprocessed the 5' RACE reads via MiXCR and lists one record per CDR3 protein. Of about 1.7 million distinct CDR3 sequences in the sample, about 31% were seen once. The CDR3 is made up of 15 amino acids. Trimming shortened V by 2 bases and J by 11 bases, and 21 bases separated the two germline ends. Germline CDR1 MNHEY, CDR2 SVGAGI. Turning to this clonotype: Its antigen remains unknown.

This chain links TRBV6-5 with TRBJ2-5; possibly TRBD2 for D (6 bases). The clonotype comes from a newborn girl in good health. The source material was cord blood. CDR3 protein: CASSYNPVGSSQQYF. In DNA form, the CDR3 reads TGTGCCAGCAGTTACAACCCGGTCGGGAGTAGCCAGCAGTACTTC.